One sample yielded the 22 T cell receptor beta chains listed below, sequenced in a study of shared clonotypes between healthy human individuals. TCRdb's copy holds only in-frame clones and misses some; the assay was immunoSEQ multiplex PCR. Of 2.3 million or so clones in the sample, 93% were seen once. Source material: naive CD4+ T cells from PBMCs. Specified subset: CD45RA+ positively selected. Source of these receptors: a man aged 18 to 30 in good health. Some clones in this sample may be carry-over from other donors' samples.

This clone has more than one count but fewer than ten. This chain links TRBV7-2 with TRBJ1-5; tentatively, D is TRBD1 (6 bases). The CDR3 runs 15 residues. V was trimmed by 10 bases and J by 0 bases, leaving 16 bases between them. Germline CDR1 SGHTA, CDR2 FQGNSA. The CDR3 spells CATQRGAYSNQPQHF. The CDR3 region has the DNA TGTGCCACCCAGAGGGGGGCCTATAGCAATCAGCCCCAGCATTTT.

J is TRBJ2-5 and V is TRBV6-6; D call uncertain. Trimming took 1 base from V and 4 from J, leaving 10 bases between them. Looked up from germline, CDR1 is MNHNY and CDR2 is SVGAGI (reference sequence). The length of the CDR3 is 14 residues. This chain's CDR3 is CASSYFGGRETQYF. The CDR3, as DNA: TGTGCCAGCAGTTACTTCGGTGGTAGAGAGACCCAGTACTTC.

The J gene is TRBJ1-5, the V gene TRBV10-3; no reliable D call. Trimming took off 3 bases at V and 7 bases at J, with 13 bases between the two ends. The CDR3 is made up of 14 amino acids. Germline CDR1 ENHRY, CDR2 SYGVKD. CDR3 amino acids: CAISDGPVRQPQHF. CDR3 coding DNA: TGTGCCATCAGTGATGGGCCGGTGCGGCAGCCCCAGCATTTT.

The chain combines TRBV7-8 with TRBJ2-2; D call uncertain. V was clipped by 1 base and J by 6 bases, with 9 bases between them. This CDR3 has 14 residues. CDR1 and CDR2 from the germline V gene are SGHVS and FQNEAQ. The CDR3, as DNA: TGTGCCAGCAGCTTAGGTGGCCCGGCCGGGGAGCTGTTTTTT. Translated, it gives CASSLGGPAGELFF.

This chain uses TRBV6-5 with TRBJ2-1, with 9 bases aligning to TRBD2. CDR1 and CDR2 (germline): MNHEY, SVGAGI. V trimming: 7 bases; J trimming: 8 bases; junction bases outside the gene matches: 12. This CDR3 has 15 amino acids. The DNA for the CDR3 is TGTGCCAGCACCCCCGAGGCTAGCGGGACTCATGAGCAGTTCTTC. Amino acids: CASTPEASGTHEQFF.

V and J are TRBV6-5 and TRBJ2-2; TRBD2 agrees at 7 bases. CDR3 length equals 16 residues. Germline V gene lookup returns CDR1 MNHEY and CDR2 SVGAGI. V gave up 2 bases and J gave up 1 base; unmatched junction bases: 4. CDR3 DNA: TGTGCCAGCAGTTACGGGACTACGGTGAACACCGGGGAGCTGTTTTTT. It is translated as CASSYGTTVNTGELFF.

Only one count was recorded for this clone. V gene TRBV5-1 combines with J gene TRBJ1-4; D is perhaps TRBD1 (6 bases). The CDR3 totals 15 residues. Trimming cost V 3 bases and J 0 bases, with 9 bases left between them. The germline CDR1 and CDR2 sequences are SGHRS and YFSETQ. The CDR3 is CASSYRQATNEKLFF. The CDR3 nucleotides read TGCGCCAGCAGCTACCGACAGGCAACTAATGAAAAACTGTTTTTT.

The chain employs TRBV6-6 and TRBJ1-2; D is possibly TRBD1 (5 bases). Germline V gives CDR1 MNHNY, CDR2 SVGAGI (reference sequence). Trimming removed 1 base at V and 2 bases at J, with 11 bases between. The CDR3 has 15 amino acids. CDR3 in amino acids: CASSYFGAENYGYTF. The DNA of the CDR3 is TGTGCCAGCAGTTACTTTGGGGCGGAGAACTATGGCTACACCTTC.

The chain employs TRBV30 and TRBJ2-1; TRBD2 agrees at 8 bases. V was pared by 3 bases and J by 4 bases, with 8 bases of the junction left unmatched. Germline assignment: CDR1 GTSNPN and CDR2 SVGIG (reference sequence). This CDR3 contains 15 residues. The CDR3 is CAWRPGAGGYNEQFF. The CDR3 nucleotides are TGTGCCTGGAGGCCGGGCGCGGGAGGTTACAATGAGCAGTTCTTC.

The chain carries TRBV6-5 and TRBJ2-1; D is uncertain. The germline V gene encodes CDR1 MNHEY and CDR2 SVGAGI. Between the trimmed V and J ends, which lost 7 bases and 11 bases, there was a span of 15 bases. The length of the CDR3 is 12 residues. This chain's CDR3 is CASTSSLSKQFF. The CDR3 DNA reads TGTGCCAGCACTTCATCCCTAAGCAAGCAGTTCTTC.

The chain links TRBV6-1 to TRBJ2-3; 13 nucleotides align to TRBD2. Trimming took 6 bases from V and 5 from J; bases not matched to a gene: 5. CDR3 size: 15 residues. Germline CDR1 and CDR2: MNHNS and SASEGT. Here the CDR3 reads CASRPGLAGEDTQYF. The DNA for the CDR3 is TGTGCCAGCAGACCCGGACTAGCGGGAGAAGATACGCAGTATTTT.

Concerning this clone: The identical CDR3 is also encoded by other nucleotide sequences in the sample. This sequence joins TRBV18 and TRBJ2-1; no definite D call. Trimming took off 6 bases at V and 0 bases at J, with 12 bases between the two ends. Germline-derived CDR1 and CDR2 are KGHSH and LQKENI. This CDR3 has 15 amino acids. The CDR3 sequence is CASSPSRSSYNEQFF. The CDR3 region has the DNA TGTGCCAGCTCTCCTTCGAGGAGCTCCTACAATGAGCAGTTCTTC. Complete variable domain (other parts from reference TRBV18 and TRBJ2-1): NAGVMQNPRHLVRRRGQEARLRCSPMKGHSHVYWYRQLPEEGLKFMVYLQKENIIDESGMPKERFSAEFPKEGPSILRIQQVVRGDSAAYFCASSPSRSSYNEQFFGPGTRLTVL.

V usage is TRBV6-1 and J usage is TRBJ1-5; D perhaps matches TRBD1 (6 bases). This CDR3 has 15 amino acids. With 2 bases removed from V and 6 bases from J, the gap between germline ends came to 14 bases. Looked up from germline, CDR1 is MNHNS and CDR2 is SASEGT. CDR3 DNA: TGTGCCAGCAGTGAACAGGGGTTGTACGGTCAGCCCCAGCATTTT. This translates into CASSEQGLYGQPQHF.

Regarding this clone: The same CDR3 is also encoded by other DNA sequences in this sample. This sequence joins TRBV5-1 and TRBJ2-3; 7 bases match TRBD1. Trimming at V came to 4 bases and at J to 3 bases, leaving 5 bases not matched to a gene. Germline V gives CDR1 SGHRS, CDR2 YFSETQ. The CDR3 is 14 amino acids. CDR3 in amino acids: CASSLLTGTDTQYF. The DNA of the CDR3 is TGCGCCAGCAGCCTACTGACAGGGACAGATACGCAGTATTTT.

DNA for the CDR3: TGTGCCATCAGTGGAGGCGTGACACTGAACACTGAAGCTTTCTTT. Protein sequence: CAISGGVTLNTEAFF. The chain combines TRBV10-3 with TRBJ1-1; no clear D. The germline V gene encodes CDR1 ENHRY and CDR2 SYGVKD. The CDR3 runs 15 residues. Trimming removed 4 bases from V and 0 bases from J, with 12 bases in between.

The J gene is TRBJ1-2, the V gene TRBV18, with 11 positions matching TRBD1. Germline V gene data show CDR1 as KGHSH and CDR2 as LQKENI. The CDR3 sequence is 18 residues long. The junction had 7 bases not matched to a gene; V was cut back by 1 base and J by 0 bases. CDR3 sequence reads: CASSPLGQGAPPNYGYTF. The CDR3 nucleotides are TGTGCCAGCTCACCACTCGGACAGGGGGCGCCCCCTAACTATGGCTACACCTTC.

The V gene is TRBV6-6, the J gene TRBJ1-6; perhaps TRBD1 as D (5 bases). Trimming cost V 2 bases and J 10 bases, with 12 bases left between them. The CDR3 length is 14 residues. The germline CDR1 and CDR2 sequences are MNHNY and SVGAGI (reference sequence). CDR3 protein: CASSYRGGESPLHF. The CDR3 bases are TGTGCCAGCAGTTACAGGGGAGGAGAATCACCCCTCCACTTT.

In DNA, the CDR3 is TGTGCCAGCAGCTCGAACCAGGGGTGGCAAGAGACCCAGTACTTC. Its protein is CASSSNQGWQETQYF. V gene TRBV7-9 combines with J gene TRBJ2-5; possible D gene TRBD1, 6 bases. The germline V gene has CDR1 SEHNR and CDR2 FQNEAQ (reference sequence). The CDR3 has 15 amino acids. Trimming removed 4 bases at V and 2 bases at J, with 14 bases between.

This clone has only one observation. The chain employs TRBV5-6 and TRBJ2-2, with D perhaps matching TRBD2 (7 bases). CDR1 SGHDT and CDR2 YYEEEE come from the germline V gene. The CDR3 runs to 18 residues. V gave up 4 bases and J gave up 4 bases, with 23 bases separating them. The CDR3 DNA follows: TGTGCCAGCAGCCCCTGGGGGGGCTACGAACAGAGCACCGGGGAGCTGTTTTTT. It codes for CASSPWGGYEQSTGELFF.

The chain combines TRBV6-1 with TRBJ2-7; TRBD2 might be the D (5 bases). Germline lookup yields CDR1 MNHNS and CDR2 SASEGT. V gave up 3 bases and J gave up 12 bases, with 18 bases separating them. The CDR3 sequence is 13 residues long. CDR3 sequence: CASSETPSSFRYF. The CDR3 DNA follows: TGTGCCAGCAGTGAGACTCCTAGCTCGTTTCGGTACTTC.

The chain couples TRBV5-1 to TRBJ2-1; TRBD1 aligns across 10 bases. The germline CDR1 and CDR2 sequences are SGHRS and YFSETQ. The CDR3 length is 16 residues. After removal of 3 bases from V and 2 bases from J, the junction contained 5 bases not matched to a gene. CDR3 DNA: TGCGCCAGCAGCTCGCCGGGACAGGGGCCCTACAATGAGCAGTTCTTC. Protein: CASSSPGQGPYNEQFF. The entire variable domain, with the rest obtained from reference TRBV5-1 and TRBJ2-1, is as follows: KAGVTQTPRYLIKTRGQQVTLSCSPISGHRSVSWYQQTPGQGLQFLFEYFSETQRNKGNFPGRFSGRQFSNSRSEMNVSTLELGDSALYLCASSSPGQGPYNEQFFGPGTRLTVL.

The chain is built from TRBV5-6 and TRBJ2-6; no definite D call. Germline V CDR1 and CDR2: SGHDT, YYEEEE. The CDR3 is made up of 14 amino acids. V lost 5 bases and J 2 bases, leaving 8 bases between the germline ends. CDR3 residues: CASSHSAGANVLTF. CDR3 DNA sequence: TGTGCCAGCAGTCATAGTGCTGGGGCCAACGTCCTGACTTTC.